This T cell receptor beta chain was sequenced in a study of T cells in Graves' hyperthyroidism and ophthalmopathy. Study-level points and caveats: A median about 6 months before onset, the model predicted ophthalmopathy.

Exclusion criteria comprised uncontrolled infection, other autoimmune disease, pregnancy or lactation. Diagnosis relied on clinical symptoms, serum thyroxine and TRAb, thyroid ultrasound and orbital computed tomography. PBMCs were sourced from 9 to 10 ml fresh peripheral blood. This clonotype was picked up many times. Its antigen remains unidentified. Possible read error: a much larger clone is one base away. The CDR3 runs to 15 residues. CDR1 and CDR2 (germline): SNHLY, FYNNEI. The TCR beta CDR3 regions underwent amplification using RNA transcripts as the source. The HTBI primer set served for first-round RT-PCR of the TCR CDR3. Via MiXCR, TCRdb re-called the multiplex PCR reads, giving one row per CDR3 protein. There are roughly 380,000 distinct CDR3 sequences in the sample; about a sixth occur only once, and around 15% lies in the top ten.

This clonotype originated in a middle-aged woman with Graves' ophthalmopathy. The rearrangement links TRBV2 to TRBJ1-3; possibly TRBD1 for D (6 bases). Input material: blood. The CDR3 loop is CAGSDVQGSGNTIYF. The DNA of the CDR3 is TGTGCCGGCAGTGACGTACAGGGAAGTGGAAACACCATATATTTT.